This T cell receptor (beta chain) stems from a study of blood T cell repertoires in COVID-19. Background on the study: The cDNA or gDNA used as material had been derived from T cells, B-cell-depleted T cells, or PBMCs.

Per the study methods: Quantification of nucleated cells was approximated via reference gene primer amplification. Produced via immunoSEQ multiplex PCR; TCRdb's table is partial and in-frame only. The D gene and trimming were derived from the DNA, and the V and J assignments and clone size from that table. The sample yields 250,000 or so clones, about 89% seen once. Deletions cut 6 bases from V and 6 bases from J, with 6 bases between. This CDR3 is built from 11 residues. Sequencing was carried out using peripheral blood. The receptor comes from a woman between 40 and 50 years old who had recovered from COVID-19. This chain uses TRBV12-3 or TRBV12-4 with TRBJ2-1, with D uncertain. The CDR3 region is CASSPSNEQFF. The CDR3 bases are TGTGCCAGCAGCCCTAGCAATGAGCAGTTCTTC.